These 24 T cell receptor beta chains originate from one sample sequenced in a study of blood T cell repertoires in COVID-19. Sequencing used immunoSEQ multiplex PCR; TCRdb keeps in-frame clones, though not all of them. This table has some 110,000 clones, roughly 80% appearing once. Sequencing was done on a sample of peripheral blood. Receptors originate from a man older than 75 with COVID-19, enrolled during active disease.

This chain connects TRBV7-8 to TRBJ2-1; 8 nucleotides match TRBD2. The CDR3 is 15 residues long. Trimming cost V 3 bases and J 4 bases; bases outside gene matches: 5. Germline CDR1 SGHVS, CDR2 FQNEAQ. The CDR3 loop reads CASSLAGTSYNEQFF. The CDR3 DNA follows: TGTGCCAGCAGCTTGGCCGGGACTAGTTACAATGAGCAGTTCTTC.

This chain links TRBV28 with TRBJ2-1, with 8 bases aligning to TRBD2. J was trimmed by 4 bases and V by 5 bases; bases with no gene match: 7. The CDR3 contains 15 residues. CDR1 is MDHEN and CDR2 is SYDVKM in the germline V gene. The CDR3 region has the DNA TGTGCCAGCAGTCCGAGCGGGAGCGGATACAATGAGCAGTTCTTC. It yields the protein CASSPSGSGYNEQFF.

This clone turned up a few times. The chain joins TRBV28 to TRBJ1-6; D remains unclear. Trimming cost V 0 bases and J 10 bases, with 13 bases left between them. CDR3 size: 15 residues. CDR1 MDHEN and CDR2 SYDVKM come from the germline V gene. DNA for the CDR3: TGTGCCAGCAGTTTATGGGGCGGGGAAGGGTCACCCCTCCACTTT. Amino acid sequence: CASSLWGGEGSPLHF. Complete variable domain (other parts from reference TRBV28 and TRBJ1-6): DVKVTQSSRYLVKRTGEKVFLECVQDMDHENMFWYRQDPGLGLRLIYFSYDVKMKEKGDIPEGYSVSREKKERFSLILESASTNQTSMYLCASSLWGGEGSPLHFGNGTRLTVT.

The chain joins TRBV25-1 to TRBJ1-6; D is unclear. The CDR3 loop spans 14 amino acids. Per the germline V gene, CDR1 is MGHDK and CDR2 is SYGVNS. Deletions cut 6 bases from V and 11 bases from J, with 17 bases between. The CDR3 spells CASRAGNPRTPLHF. The CDR3 DNA is TGTGCCAGCAGAGCCGGGAACCCCAGAACACCCCTCCACTTT.

The rearrangement joins TRBV6-1 to TRBJ2-7; possibly TRBD2 for D (6 bases). The CDR3 extends over 15 amino acids. In germline, CDR1 is MNHNS, CDR2 SASEGT. Trimming took 8 bases from V and 3 from J, leaving 20 bases between them. The CDR3: CASLLAEKVGYEQYF. In DNA, the CDR3 is TGTGCCAGCCTACTAGCAGAAAAGGTGGGCTACGAGCAGTACTTC.

In this sample, this clone turned up once. V and J are TRBV13 and TRBJ2-1, with 7 bases that match TRBD1. Germline CDR1 reads PRHDT; CDR2 reads FYEKMQ (reference sequence). The V and J ends lost 0 bases and 3 bases, in that order; junction bases with no gene match: 8. The CDR3 length is 17 residues. The CDR3 bases are TGTGCCAGCAGCTTAGGTGAGGGGGCGAGAAACTACAATGAGCAGTTCTTC. It encodes CASSLGEGARNYNEQFF.

This clone was counted a few times. The CDR3: CSVLLTYNEQFF. CDR3 coding DNA: TGCAGCGTCCTCCTCACATACAATGAGCAGTTCTTC. The chain combines TRBV29-1 with TRBJ2-1; no clear D. V lost 6 bases and J 4 bases, leaving 10 bases between the germline ends. CDR3 size: 12 residues. Germline assignment: CDR1 SQVTM and CDR2 ANQGSEA.

This sequence joins TRBV9 and TRBJ2-3, with TRBD2 as a possible D gene (5 bases). Germline V gene sequence: CDR1 SGDLS, CDR2 YYNGEE. Trimming took off 0 bases at V and 3 bases at J, with 11 bases between the two ends. CDR3 length: 15 amino acids. CDR3 loop: CASSVGGTGTDTQYF. CDR3 DNA: TGTGCCAGCAGCGTAGGAGGAACGGGGACAGATACGCAGTATTTT.

This chain joins TRBV4-3 and TRBJ1-4; 7 bases are a match to TRBD1. The CDR3 extends over 15 amino acids. Trimming removed 4 bases from V and 6 bases from J; junction bases left unmatched: 8. From germline, CDR1 is LGHNA and CDR2 YSLEER. The DNA of the CDR3 is TGCGCCAGCAGCCGCGCTCAGGGGGGCGATGAAAAACTGTTTTTT. Translation: CASSRAQGGDEKLFF.

The V and J genes are TRBV28 and TRBJ1-4, with D possibly being TRBD1 (6 bases). Germline V gives CDR1 MDHEN, CDR2 SYDVKM. The CDR3 has 13 amino acids. V lost 5 bases to trimming and J lost 8 bases, with 12 bases between them. The CDR3 DNA reads as TGTGCCAGCAGTCTGGGGACATCAGAAAAACTGTTTTTT. Amino acid sequence: CASSLGTSEKLFF.

This clone was seen a handful of times. This chain joins TRBV11-2 and TRBJ1-2, with 8 bases that match TRBD1. The CDR3 loop spans 18 amino acids. After removal of 0 bases from V and 0 bases from J, the junction contained 9 bases not matched to a gene. Germline V gene data show CDR1 as SGHAT and CDR2 as FQNNGV. This chain's CDR3 is CASSLDPTGVTSNYGYTF. Here the CDR3 DNA reads TGTGCCAGCAGCTTAGACCCGACAGGGGTGACATCTAACTATGGCTACACCTTC.

V and J are TRBV6-5 and TRBJ1-4; TRBD1 might be the D (6 bases). The CDR3 runs to 14 residues. Germline-derived CDR1 and CDR2 are MNHEY and SVGAGI. Trimming removed 5 bases from V and 8 bases from J, with 15 bases in between. The CDR3 spells CASSPAQGQEKLFF. In DNA form, the CDR3 reads TGTGCCAGCAGTCCCGCTCAGGGGCAGGAAAAACTGTTTTTT.

Only a few counts were recorded for this clone. The V gene is TRBV28, the J gene TRBJ2-7; 11 positions match TRBD2. Trimming took 3 bases from V and 6 from J; bases not matched to a gene: 7. CDR1 MDHEN and CDR2 SYDVKM come from the germline V gene. This CDR3 comprises 15 residues. The CDR3, as DNA: TGTGCCAGCAGTTTGACTAGCGGGGCTAGTCTCGAGCAGTACTTC. Protein product: CASSLTSGASLEQYF.

Only a few counts were recorded for this clone. This chain joins TRBV6-6 and TRBJ1-6; D perhaps matches TRBD1 (6 bases). The germline V gene has CDR1 MNHNY and CDR2 SVGAGI (reference sequence). This CDR3 is built from 11 residues. In DNA form, the CDR3 reads TGTGCGGCAGGGGTAGGCTCACCCCTCCACTTT. It is translated as CAAGVGSPLHF.

The chain links TRBV30 to TRBJ1-2; perhaps TRBD1 as D (5 bases). Germline CDR1 is GTSNPN and CDR2 is SVGIG (reference sequence). CDR3 length: 15 amino acids. With 3 bases removed from V and 0 bases from J, the gap between germline ends came to 14 bases. Written as DNA, the CDR3 is TGTGCCTGGAGCGCCCCAGGGTTGTCTAACTATGGCTACACCTTC. It translates to CAWSAPGLSNYGYTF.

The chain has TRBV4-3 and TRBJ2-3; TRBD2 matches at 8 bases. The V segment lost 2 bases and the J segment 5 bases; nucleotides outside the gene matches: 12. The CDR3 is made up of 17 amino acids. CDR1 LGHNA and CDR2 YSLEER come from the germline V gene. The CDR3 spells CASSQFSTGGPQDTQYF. In DNA, the CDR3 is TGCGCCAGCAGCCAATTCTCCACGGGAGGGCCGCAAGATACGCAGTATTTT.

The chain joins TRBV30 to TRBJ1-3; TRBD1 matches at 7 bases. CDR3 length: 14 residues. The junction had 16 bases not matched to a gene; V was cut back by 1 base and J by 16 bases. The germline V gene has CDR1 GTSNPN and CDR2 SVGIG (reference sequence). Written as DNA, the CDR3 is TGTGCCTGGAGTGCCCACAATTCGGGCCCGGGACAGTATTTT. It translates to CAWSAHNSGPGQYF.

This rearrangement joins TRBV10-3 to TRBJ2-7, with a tentative D call TRBD2 (5 bases). The germline V gene encodes CDR1 ENHRY and CDR2 SYGVKD. The length of the CDR3 is 16 residues. Between the trimmed V and J ends, which lost 4 bases and 1 base, there was a span of 17 bases. The CDR3 spells CAISGRSGGVSYEQYF. The DNA of the CDR3 is TGTGCCATCAGTGGAAGGAGCGGAGGTGTATCCTACGAGCAGTACTTC.

In the case of this clone: Other nucleotide sequences from this sample produce the same CDR3. V and J are TRBV3-1 (or the pseudogene TRBV3-2) and TRBJ2-5; 14 bases are a match to TRBD2. The CDR3 has 16 amino acids. Losses at the gene ends were 4 bases for V and 5 bases for J; bases not matched to a gene: 6. Germline CDR1 reads LGHDT; CDR2 reads YNNKEL (reference sequence). The CDR3 is CASSPGLAGGGETQYF. CDR3 DNA: TGTGCCAGCAGCCCCGGACTAGCGGGAGGAGGTGAGACCCAGTACTTC.

This clone was observed a handful of times. The V gene is TRBV6-4, the J gene TRBJ2-1, with TRBD2 as a possible D gene (6 bases). CDR1 and CDR2 from the germline V gene are MRHNA and SNTAGT. The CDR3 covers 16 residues. Trimming removed 4 bases at V and 0 bases at J, with 13 bases between. This CDR3 is CASSGSRGSSYNEQFF. CDR3 in DNA: TGTGCCAGCAGTGGCTCTCGGGGGAGCTCCTACAATGAGCAGTTCTTC.

The V and J genes are TRBV24-1 and TRBJ2-1; D not resolved. From germline, CDR1 is KGHDR and CDR2 SFDVKD. The V gene lost 4 bases and the J gene lost 0 bases, with 15 bases spanning the gap. CDR3 length: 17 amino acids. CDR3 in amino acids: CATSDSVLRSSYNEQFF. CDR3 in DNA: TGTGCCACCAGTGACTCCGTACTTAGGAGCTCCTACAATGAGCAGTTCTTC.

This sequence joins TRBV7-9 and TRBJ2-7; 11 nucleotides align to TRBD1. V was pared by 4 bases and J by 3 bases, with 5 bases of the junction left unmatched. The CDR3 covers 15 residues. Germline loops: CDR1 SEHNR, CDR2 FQNEAQ (reference sequence). The CDR3 DNA reads as TGTGCCAGCAGCTCGGGACAGGGGGGAATCTACGAGCAGTACTTC. Amino acid sequence: CASSSGQGGIYEQYF.

The chain joins TRBV2 to TRBJ2-2; 9 nucleotides agree with TRBD1. Germline CDR1 reads SNHLY; CDR2 reads FYNNEI. The CDR3 is 16 amino acids. The V and J ends lost 0 bases and 7 bases, in that order; junction bases with no gene match: 6. The CDR3: CASSEAGTGWNGELFF. The DNA for the CDR3 is TGTGCCAGCAGTGAAGCTGGGACAGGGTGGAACGGGGAGCTGTTTTTT.

The rearrangement joins TRBV9 to TRBJ2-1; D unresolved. Germline-derived CDR1 and CDR2 are SGDLS and YYNGEE. CDR3 size: 13 residues. V was clipped by 0 bases and J by 6 bases, with 7 bases between them. CDR3 in amino acids: CASSVDLSNEQFF. The CDR3 coding sequence is TGTGCCAGCAGCGTAGATCTTAGCAATGAGCAGTTCTTC.